The 10 T cell receptor beta chains listed next were all sequenced from one sample in a study of T cells in Graves' hyperthyroidism and ophthalmopathy (dated by TCRdb to between 2018 and 2021). Libraries were made using multiplex PCR. Sequencing took place on an Illumina HiSeq 2000. Amplification of TCR beta CDR3 regions was carried out from RNA transcripts. The TCR CDR3 was subjected to a first round of RT-PCR using the HTBI primer set and the Qiagen OneStep RT-PCR kit. TCRdb reran the public reads through fastp at Q25 and MiXCR, keeping productive beta chains. Here each entry gathers all rows of one CDR3 protein and keeps the most common genes and DNA. For this sample the table gives 450,000 to 700,000 distinct CDR3 sequences, of which about half were detected only once. The ten top clones hold approximately 8.4% of the sample. Specimen: peripheral blood or thyroid tissue (not recorded which). The receptors were gathered from a woman between 18 and 29 years old with Graves' hyperthyroidism.

The chain carries TRBV29-1 and TRBJ2-7; 7 positions agree with TRBD1. With 3 bases clipped from V and 7 bases from J, the junction kept 6 bases outside the gene matches. CDR1 SQVTM and CDR2 ANQGSEA come from the germline V gene. The CDR3 loop spans 12 amino acids. This CDR3 reads CSVDRQGGEQYF. CDR3 nucleotide sequence: TGCAGCGTTGATAGACAGGGTGGTGAGCAGTACTTC.

Only a few counts were recorded for this clonotype. The genes are TRBV5-1 and TRBJ2-7; D is unresolved. CDR1 SGHRS and CDR2 YFSETQ come from the germline V gene. This CDR3 has 14 residues. The V gene lost 3 bases and the J gene lost 0 bases, with 10 bases spanning the gap. CDR3 protein: CASSYRVGSYEQYF. In DNA, the CDR3 is TGCGCCAGCAGCTACCGGGTGGGCTCCTACGAGCAGTACTTC.

The rearrangement uses TRBV24-1 and TRBJ2-6; D uncertain. With 7 bases removed from V and 0 bases from J, the gap between germline ends came to 12 bases. The CDR3 loop spans 16 amino acids. Germline values: CDR1 KGHDR, CDR2 SFDVKD. CDR3 DNA sequence: TGTGCCACCAGCAGCGCCTATAGCTCTGGGGCCAACGTCCTGACTTTC. Translation: CATSSAYSSGANVLTF.

The V and J genes are TRBV7-9 and TRBJ2-3, with D possibly being TRBD2 (6 bases). Germline V gene data show CDR1 as SEHNR and CDR2 as FQNEAQ (reference sequence). This CDR3 comprises 13 residues. V was clipped by 2 bases and J by 4 bases, with 7 bases between them. The DNA of the CDR3 is TGTGCCAGCAGCTTACTAGCGTCAGATACGCAGTATTTT. Amino acids: CASSLLASDTQYF.

This clonotype has a count of ten or more. The chain uses TRBV2 and TRBJ1-1; 8 bases align to TRBD1. The CDR3 consists of 14 residues. CDR1 is SNHLY and CDR2 is FYNNEI in the germline V gene. The trim removed 4 bases at V and 1 base at J, leaving 2 bases unmatched. The CDR3: CASSGDRGNTEAFF. CDR3 DNA: TGTGCCAGCAGTGGCGACAGGGGGAACACTGAAGCTTTCTTT.

The chain joins TRBV6-5 to TRBJ2-7; D tentatively fits TRBD1 or TRBD2 (5 bases each). Germline V gives CDR1 MNHEY, CDR2 SVGAGI. The CDR3 totals 13 residues. V was cut by 4 bases and J by 9 bases, with 16 bases left in between. The CDR3 DNA reads TGTGCCAGCAGTTTAATCGGTGGGACCTGGCAGTACTTC. Its translation: CASSLIGGTWQYF.

This clonotype was counted ten times or more. The V gene is TRBV7-8, the J gene TRBJ1-2; D remains unclear. Germline V gene sequence: CDR1 SGHVS, CDR2 FQNEAQ. Between the trimmed V and J ends, which lost 4 bases and 4 bases, there was a span of 19 bases. This CDR3 is built from 16 residues. This CDR3 is CASSSTDTRGLYGYTF. The CDR3 DNA sequence: TGTGCCAGCAGCTCCACCGACACTCGAGGTCTCTATGGCTACACCTTC.

Regarding this clonotype: A much larger clone is a single base away; this may be a read error. V is TRBV2 and J is TRBJ1-1, with a weak D call TRBD1 (6 bases). Trimming shortened V by 10 bases and J by 1 base, and 19 bases separated the two germline ends. Germline V lookup: CDR1 SNHLY, CDR2 FYNNEI. The CDR3 has 15 residues. CDR3 loop: CAINKGGSTNTEAFF. CDR3 nucleotide sequence: TGTGCCATCAATAAGGGGGGTTCTACGAACACTGAAGCTTTCTTT. Full variable domain (remainder filled in from reference TRBV2 and TRBJ1-1): EPEVTQTPSHQVTQMGQEVILRCVPISNHLYFYWYRQILGQKVEFLVSFYNNEISEKSEIFDDQFSVERPDGSNFTLKIRSTKLEDSAMYFCAINKGGSTNTEAFFGQGTRLTVV.

The rearrangement joins TRBV20-1 to TRBJ2-3, with TRBD2 identical over 9 bases. The CDR3 contains 18 residues. The junction had 14 bases not matched to a gene; V was cut back by 1 base and J by 3 bases. The V gene's germline CDR1 is DFQATT and CDR2 SNEGSKA (reference sequence). CDR3 DNA sequence: TGCAGTGCTAGAGGCCTCTGGGGTCTTAGCGGGAGTACAGATACGCAGTATTTT. Amino acids: CSARGLWGLSGSTDTQYF.

Of note for this clonotype: This may be a read error, as it is one base from a much larger clone. The CDR3 coding sequence is TGTGCCAGCAGCGCAGAGGCCCGTGGGTCCTACGAGCAGTACTTC. Amino acid sequence: CASSAEARGSYEQYF. This chain uses TRBV9 with TRBJ2-7; no reliable D call. The V and J ends lost 3 bases and 1 base respectively, with 14 bases between them. CDR1 and CDR2 (germline): SGDLS, YYNGEE. The CDR3 totals 15 residues.